This T cell receptor beta chain was sequenced in a study of cytomegalovirus exposure and HLA in healthy donors. Trimming at V came to 4 bases and at J to 4 bases, leaving 10 bases not matched to a gene. The CDR3 extends over 16 amino acids. Germline CDR1 reads LGHNA; CDR2 reads YNFKEQ. It was with 60 Vbeta and 13 Jbeta primers that the PCR ran. Per the authors' pipeline: It was a later analysis that counted about 80 million unique TCR beta chains, of which 9.5 million to 14 million were shared. Data came from immunoSEQ multiplex PCR; TCRdb stores just in-frame clones and leaves some out. The V and J calls and clone size come from that table; D and trimming were worked out from the DNA. The profile shows around 93,000 clones, about 66% of them singletons.

The sequence was collected from a boy aged 10-17 years in good health and CMV-seropositive. This rearrangement joins TRBV4-2 to TRBJ1-3; TRBD1 agrees at 7 bases. Sequencing was carried out using PBMCs. The CDR3 DNA reads as TGTGCCAGCAGCCCGGCGGACAGGCCGGCGGGAAACACCATATATTTT. Translation gives CASSPADRPAGNTIYF.